This TCR beta chain is drawn from a study of blood T cell repertoires in COVID-19. The overall study: In each case, the material was cDNA or gDNA derived from T cells, B-cell-depleted T cells, or PBMCs.

Original handling: For nucleated cells, counts were estimated from reference gene primer amplification. Here immunoSEQ multiplex PCR was the method, and the copy in TCRdb shows in-frame clones only, minus some. V, J and clone size derive from that table, while D and trimming were established from the DNA sequence. This table holds some 110,000 clones, 86% found once. The V gene's germline CDR1 is SGHTA and CDR2 FQGTGA. There are 15 residues in the CDR3. Trimming at V came to 5 bases and at J to 7 bases, leaving 5 bases not matched to a gene. This sequence was found in a human donor in a cohort sampled during active COVID-19. This rearrangement joins TRBV7-3 to TRBJ2-1; 13 bases match TRBD2. The specimen was peripheral blood. The CDR3 spells CASSLGTSGNNEQFF. The CDR3 region has the DNA TGTGCCAGCAGCCTTGGGACTAGCGGGAATAATGAGCAGTTCTTC.